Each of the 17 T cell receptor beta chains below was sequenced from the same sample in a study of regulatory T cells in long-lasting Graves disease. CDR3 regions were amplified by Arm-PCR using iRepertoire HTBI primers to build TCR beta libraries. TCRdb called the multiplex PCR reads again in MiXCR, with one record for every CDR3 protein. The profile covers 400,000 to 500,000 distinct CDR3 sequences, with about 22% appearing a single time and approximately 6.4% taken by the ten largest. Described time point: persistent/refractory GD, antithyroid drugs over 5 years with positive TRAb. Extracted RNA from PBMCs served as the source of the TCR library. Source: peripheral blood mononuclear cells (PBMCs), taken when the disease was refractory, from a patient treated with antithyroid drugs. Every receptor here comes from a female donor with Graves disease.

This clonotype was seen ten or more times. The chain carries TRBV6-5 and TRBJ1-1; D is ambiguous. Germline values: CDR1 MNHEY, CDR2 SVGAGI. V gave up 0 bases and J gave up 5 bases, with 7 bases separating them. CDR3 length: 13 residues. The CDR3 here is CASSYSRQTEAFF. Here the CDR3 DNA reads TGTGCCAGCAGTTACTCGAGGCAGACTGAAGCTTTCTTT.

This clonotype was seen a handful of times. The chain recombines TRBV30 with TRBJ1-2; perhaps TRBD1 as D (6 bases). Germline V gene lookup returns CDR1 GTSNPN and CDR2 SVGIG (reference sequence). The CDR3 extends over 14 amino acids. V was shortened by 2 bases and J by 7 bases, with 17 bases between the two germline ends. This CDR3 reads CAWSSPGGRLGYTF. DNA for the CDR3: TGTGCCTGGAGTTCCCCCGGGGGGCGTCTTGGCTACACCTTC.

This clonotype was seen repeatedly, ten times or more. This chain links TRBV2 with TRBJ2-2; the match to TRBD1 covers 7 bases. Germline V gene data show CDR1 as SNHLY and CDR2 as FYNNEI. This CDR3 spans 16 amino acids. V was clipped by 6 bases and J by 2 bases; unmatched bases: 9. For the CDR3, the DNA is TGTGCCAGCAGCGTAATGGGGACAGAAAACACCGGGGAGCTGTTTTTT. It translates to CASSVMGTENTGELFF.

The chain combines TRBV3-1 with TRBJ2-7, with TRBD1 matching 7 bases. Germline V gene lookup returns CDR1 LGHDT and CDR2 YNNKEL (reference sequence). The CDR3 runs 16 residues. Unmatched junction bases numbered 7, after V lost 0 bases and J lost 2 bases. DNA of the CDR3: TGTGCCAGCAGCCAAGATCGACAGGGCAGTCCCTACGAGCAGTACTTC. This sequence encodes CASSQDRQGSPYEQYF.

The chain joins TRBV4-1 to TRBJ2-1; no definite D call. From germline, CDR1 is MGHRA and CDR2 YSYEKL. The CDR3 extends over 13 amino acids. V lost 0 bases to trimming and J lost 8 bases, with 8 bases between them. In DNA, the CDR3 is TGCGCCAGCAGCCAAGATCGAGGCGATGAGCAGTTCTTC. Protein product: CASSQDRGDEQFF.

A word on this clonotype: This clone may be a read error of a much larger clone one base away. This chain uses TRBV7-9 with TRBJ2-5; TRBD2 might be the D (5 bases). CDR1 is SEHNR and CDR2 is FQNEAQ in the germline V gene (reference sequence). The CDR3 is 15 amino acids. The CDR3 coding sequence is TGTGCCAGCAGCTTAGCTGGAGGACCAAGGGAGACCCGGTACTTC. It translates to CASSLAGGPRETRYF. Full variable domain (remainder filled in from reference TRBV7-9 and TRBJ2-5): DTGVSQNPRHKITKRGQNVTFRCDPISEHNRLYWYRQTLGQGPEFLTYFQNEAQLEKSRLLSDRFSAERPKGSFSTLEIQRTEQGDSAMYLCASSLAGGPRETRYFGPGTRLLVL.

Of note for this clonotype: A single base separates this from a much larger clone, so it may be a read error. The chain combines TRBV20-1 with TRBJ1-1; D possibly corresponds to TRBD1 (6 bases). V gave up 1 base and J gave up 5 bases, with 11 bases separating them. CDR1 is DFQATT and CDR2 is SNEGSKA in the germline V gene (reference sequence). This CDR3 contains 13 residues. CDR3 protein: CSARGPGATEAFF. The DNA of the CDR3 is TGCAGTGCTAGAGGCCCAGGGGCTACTGAAGCTTTCTTT.

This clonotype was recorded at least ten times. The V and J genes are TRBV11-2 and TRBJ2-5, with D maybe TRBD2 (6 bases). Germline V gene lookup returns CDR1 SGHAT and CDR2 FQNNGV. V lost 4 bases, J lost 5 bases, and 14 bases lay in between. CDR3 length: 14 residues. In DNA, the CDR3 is TGTGCCAGCAGCTCCGGGTCCCGGGGGGAGACCCAGTACTTC. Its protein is CASSSGSRGETQYF.

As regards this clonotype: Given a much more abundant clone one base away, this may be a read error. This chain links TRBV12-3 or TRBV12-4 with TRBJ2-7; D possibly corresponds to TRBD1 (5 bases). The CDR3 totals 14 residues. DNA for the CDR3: TGTGCCAGCGGTTTATCCCAGGGAACCTACGAGCAGTACTTC. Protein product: CASGLSQGTYEQYF.

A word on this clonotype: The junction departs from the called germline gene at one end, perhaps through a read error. CDR3 DNA sequence: TGTGCCGGCAGTTCGTTTCCTCTTGGGTGTTCACCCCTCCACTTT. As protein: CAGSSFPLGCSPLHF. The genes are TRBV27 and TRBJ1-6; D ambiguous. This CDR3 is built from 15 residues. Germline V CDR1 and CDR2: MNHEY, SMNVEV (reference sequence).

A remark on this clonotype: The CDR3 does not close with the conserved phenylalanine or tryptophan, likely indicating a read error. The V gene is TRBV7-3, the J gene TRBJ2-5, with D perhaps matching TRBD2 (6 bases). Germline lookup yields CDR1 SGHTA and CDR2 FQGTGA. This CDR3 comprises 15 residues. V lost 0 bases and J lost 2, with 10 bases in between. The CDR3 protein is CASSLTRDSQETQYL. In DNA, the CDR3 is TGTGCCAGCAGCTTAACACGGGACTCTCAAGAGACCCAGTACCTC.

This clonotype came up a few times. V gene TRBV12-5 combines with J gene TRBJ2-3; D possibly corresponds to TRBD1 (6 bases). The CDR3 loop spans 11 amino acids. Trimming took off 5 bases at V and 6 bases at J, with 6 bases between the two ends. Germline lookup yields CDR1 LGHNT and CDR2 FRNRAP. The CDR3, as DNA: TGTGCTAGTGGTACAGGGGATACGCAGTATTTT. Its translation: CASGTGDTQYF.

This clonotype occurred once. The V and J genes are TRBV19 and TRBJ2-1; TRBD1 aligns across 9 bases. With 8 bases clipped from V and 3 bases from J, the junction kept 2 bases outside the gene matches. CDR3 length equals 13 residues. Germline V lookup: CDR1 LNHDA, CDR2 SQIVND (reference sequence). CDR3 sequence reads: CASGQGFYNEQFF. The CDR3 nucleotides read TGTGCCAGTGGACAGGGGTTCTACAATGAGCAGTTCTTC.

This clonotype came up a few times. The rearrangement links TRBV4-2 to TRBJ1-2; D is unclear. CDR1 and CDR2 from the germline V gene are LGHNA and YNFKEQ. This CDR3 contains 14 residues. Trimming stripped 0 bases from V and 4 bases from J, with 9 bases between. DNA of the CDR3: TGTGCCAGCAGCCAAGAAGGGCAGTCCTATGGCTACACCTTC. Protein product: CASSQEGQSYGYTF.

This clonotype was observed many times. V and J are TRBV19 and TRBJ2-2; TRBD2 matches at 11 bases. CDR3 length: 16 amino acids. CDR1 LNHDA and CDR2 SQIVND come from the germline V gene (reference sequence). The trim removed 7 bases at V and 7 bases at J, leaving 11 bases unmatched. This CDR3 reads CASTERASGRLGELFF. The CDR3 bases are TGTGCCAGTACCGAGAGGGCTAGCGGGAGGCTCGGGGAGCTGTTTTTT.

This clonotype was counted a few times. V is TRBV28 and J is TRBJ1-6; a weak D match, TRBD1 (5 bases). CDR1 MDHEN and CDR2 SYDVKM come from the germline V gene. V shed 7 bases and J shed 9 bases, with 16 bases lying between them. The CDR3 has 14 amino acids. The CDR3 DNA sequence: TGTGCCAGCACCACCCGCTTGGGGCGTTCACCCCTCCACTTT. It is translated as CASTTRLGRSPLHF.

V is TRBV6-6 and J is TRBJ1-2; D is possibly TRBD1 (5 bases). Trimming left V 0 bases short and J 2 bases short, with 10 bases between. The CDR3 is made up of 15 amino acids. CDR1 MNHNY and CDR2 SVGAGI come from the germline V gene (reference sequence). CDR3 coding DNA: TGTGCCAGCAGTTACTCGACCGGACACAACTATGGCTACACCTTC. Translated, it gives CASSYSTGHNYGYTF.